The entry that follows covers one T cell receptor (beta chain) sequence. TCRdb keeps only in-frame clones here, not all; method: immunoSEQ multiplex PCR. This sample has some 460,000 clones, with roughly 87% found just once. This CDR3 is built from 16 residues. The V gene end was trimmed by 5 bases and the J gene end by 1 base; junction bases not matched to a gene: 6. In germline, CDR1 is SGHAT, CDR2 FQNNGV. This sample was taken from a study of blood T cell repertoires in COVID-19. Participants were aged roughly 18 to 89 years, lived in around 22 US areas, and enrolled virtually. This rearrangement joins TRBV11-2 to TRBJ2-3; 10 nucleotides match TRBD1. The sequencing input was PBMCs or T cells enriched from blood (not recorded which). The sequence derives from a woman aged 18-29 years with acute COVID-19. The CDR3 spells CASSQRTGGRTDTQYF. The CDR3 region has the DNA TGTGCCAGCAGCCAACGGACAGGGGGGCGCACAGATACGCAGTATTTT.